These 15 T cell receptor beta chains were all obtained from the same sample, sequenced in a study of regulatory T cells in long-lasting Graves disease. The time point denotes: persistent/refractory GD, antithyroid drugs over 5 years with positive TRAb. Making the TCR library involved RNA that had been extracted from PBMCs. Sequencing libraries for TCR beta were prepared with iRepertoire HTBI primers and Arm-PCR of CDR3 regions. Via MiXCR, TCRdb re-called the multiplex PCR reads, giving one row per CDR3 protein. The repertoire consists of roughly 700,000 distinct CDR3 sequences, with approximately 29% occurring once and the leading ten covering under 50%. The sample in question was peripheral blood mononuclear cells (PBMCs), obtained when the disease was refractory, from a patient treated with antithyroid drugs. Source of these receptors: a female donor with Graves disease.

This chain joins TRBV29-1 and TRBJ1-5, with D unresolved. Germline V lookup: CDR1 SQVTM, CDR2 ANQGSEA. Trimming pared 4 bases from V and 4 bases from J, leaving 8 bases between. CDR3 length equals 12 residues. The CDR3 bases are TGCAGCGTTGTTGACGGTAATCAGCCCCAGCATTTT. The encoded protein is CSVVDGNQPQHF.

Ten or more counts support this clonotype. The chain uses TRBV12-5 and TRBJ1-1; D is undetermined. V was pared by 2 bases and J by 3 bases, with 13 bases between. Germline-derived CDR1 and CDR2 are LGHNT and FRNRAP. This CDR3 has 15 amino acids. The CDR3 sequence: CASGLSNAMHTEAFF. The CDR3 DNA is TGTGCTAGTGGTTTGTCTAATGCGATGCACACTGAAGCTTTCTTT.

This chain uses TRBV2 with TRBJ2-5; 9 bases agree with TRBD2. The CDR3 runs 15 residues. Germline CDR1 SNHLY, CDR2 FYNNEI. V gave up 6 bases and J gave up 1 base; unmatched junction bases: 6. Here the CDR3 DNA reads TGTGCCAGCAGGCAGACTAGCGGAGTCCAAGAGACCCAGTACTTC. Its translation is CASRQTSGVQETQYF.

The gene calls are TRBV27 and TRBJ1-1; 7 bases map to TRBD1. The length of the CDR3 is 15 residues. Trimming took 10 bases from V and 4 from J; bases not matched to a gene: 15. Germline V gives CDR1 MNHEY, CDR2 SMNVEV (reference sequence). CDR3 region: CATPGQLGVGTEAFF. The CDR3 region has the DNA TGTGCCACCCCGGGACAGCTGGGAGTTGGCACTGAAGCTTTCTTT.

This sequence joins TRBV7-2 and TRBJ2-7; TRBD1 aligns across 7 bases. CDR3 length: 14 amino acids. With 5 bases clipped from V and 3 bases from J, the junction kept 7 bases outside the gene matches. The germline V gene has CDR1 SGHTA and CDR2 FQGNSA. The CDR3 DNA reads TGTGCCAGCAGCGTACGGGACAGCTTCTACGAGCAGTACTTC. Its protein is CASSVRDSFYEQYF.

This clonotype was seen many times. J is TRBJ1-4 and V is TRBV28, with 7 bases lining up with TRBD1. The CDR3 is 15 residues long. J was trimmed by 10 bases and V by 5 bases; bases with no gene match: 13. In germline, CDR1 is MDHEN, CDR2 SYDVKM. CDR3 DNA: TGTGCCAGCAGTCGCCCAGGGGGGGCCACGAGAAAACTGTTTTTT. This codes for CASSRPGGATRKLFF.

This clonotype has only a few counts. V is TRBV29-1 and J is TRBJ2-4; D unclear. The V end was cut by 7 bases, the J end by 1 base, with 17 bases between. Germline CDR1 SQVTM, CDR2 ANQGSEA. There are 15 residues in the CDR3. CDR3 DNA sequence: TGCAGCGCCTTTGGAGAGGCGAGGGCCAAAAACATTCAGTACTTC. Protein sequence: CSAFGEARAKNIQYF. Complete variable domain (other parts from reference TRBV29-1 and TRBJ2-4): SAVISQKPSRDICQRGTSLTIQCQVDSQVTMMFWYRQQPGQSLTLIATANQGSEATYESGFVIDKFPISRPNLTFSTLTVSNMSPEDSSIYLCSAFGEARAKNIQYFGAGTRLSVL.

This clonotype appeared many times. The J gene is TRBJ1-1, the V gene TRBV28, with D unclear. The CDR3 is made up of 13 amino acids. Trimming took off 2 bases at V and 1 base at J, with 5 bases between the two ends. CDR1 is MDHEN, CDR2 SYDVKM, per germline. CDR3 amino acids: CASSLPENTEAFF. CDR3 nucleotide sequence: TGTGCCAGCAGTTTACCCGAGAACACTGAAGCTTTCTTT.

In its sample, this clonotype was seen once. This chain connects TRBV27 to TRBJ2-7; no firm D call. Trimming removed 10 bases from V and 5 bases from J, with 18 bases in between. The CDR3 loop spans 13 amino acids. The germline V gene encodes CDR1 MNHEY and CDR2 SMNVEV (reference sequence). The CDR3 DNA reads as TGTGCCACCTCCGATGGTCGCGCGGACGAGCAGTACTTC. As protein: CATSDGRADEQYF.

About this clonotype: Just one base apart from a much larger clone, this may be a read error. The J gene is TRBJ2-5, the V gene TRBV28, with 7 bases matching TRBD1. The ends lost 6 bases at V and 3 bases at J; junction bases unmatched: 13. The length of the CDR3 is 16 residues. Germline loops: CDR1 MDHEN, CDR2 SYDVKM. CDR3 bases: TGTGCCAGCAGCTTAGGATCGACAGGGAGAAAAGAGACCCAGTACTTC. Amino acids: CASSLGSTGRKETQYF.

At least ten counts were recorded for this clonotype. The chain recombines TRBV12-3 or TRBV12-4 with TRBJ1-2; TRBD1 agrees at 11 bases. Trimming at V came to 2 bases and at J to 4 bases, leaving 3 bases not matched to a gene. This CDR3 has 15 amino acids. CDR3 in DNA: TGTGCCAGCAGTTTACAGGACAGGGGGCCCTATGGCTACACCTTC. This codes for CASSLQDRGPYGYTF.

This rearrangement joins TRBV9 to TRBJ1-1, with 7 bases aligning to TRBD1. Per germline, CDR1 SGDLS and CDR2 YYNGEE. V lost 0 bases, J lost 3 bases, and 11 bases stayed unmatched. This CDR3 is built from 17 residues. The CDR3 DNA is TGTGCCAGCAGCGTAGTTCCCGGGAAGGGGGCTGACACTGAAGCTTTCTTT. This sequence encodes CASSVVPGKGADTEAFF.

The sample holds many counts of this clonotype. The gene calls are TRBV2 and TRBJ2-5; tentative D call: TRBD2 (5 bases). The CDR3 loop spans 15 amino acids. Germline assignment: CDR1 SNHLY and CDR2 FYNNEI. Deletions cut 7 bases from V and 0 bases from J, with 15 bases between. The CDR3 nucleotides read TGTGCCAGCACCCGCCGGGATCAGTACCAAGAGACCCAGTACTTC. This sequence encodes CASTRRDQYQETQYF.

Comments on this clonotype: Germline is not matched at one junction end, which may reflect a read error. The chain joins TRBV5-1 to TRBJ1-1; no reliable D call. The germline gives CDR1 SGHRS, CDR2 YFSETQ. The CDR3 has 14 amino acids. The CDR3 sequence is CASRLDLGNTEAFF. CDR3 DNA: TGCGCCAGCAGGTTGGACCTGGGGAACACTGAAGCTTTCTTT.

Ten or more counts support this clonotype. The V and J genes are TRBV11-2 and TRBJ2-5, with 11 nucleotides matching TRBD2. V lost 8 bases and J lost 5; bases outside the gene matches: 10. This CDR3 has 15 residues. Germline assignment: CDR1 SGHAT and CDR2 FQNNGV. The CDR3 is CASFETSGIAETQYF. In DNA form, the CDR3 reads TGTGCCAGCTTCGAGACTAGCGGGATTGCTGAGACCCAGTACTTC. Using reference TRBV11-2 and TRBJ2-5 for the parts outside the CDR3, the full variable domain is EAGVAQSPRYKIIEKRQSVAFWCNPISGHATLYWYQQILGQGPKLLIQFQNNGVVDDSQLPKDRFSAERLKGVDSTLKIQPAKLEDSAVYLCASFETSGIAETQYFGPGTRLLVL.